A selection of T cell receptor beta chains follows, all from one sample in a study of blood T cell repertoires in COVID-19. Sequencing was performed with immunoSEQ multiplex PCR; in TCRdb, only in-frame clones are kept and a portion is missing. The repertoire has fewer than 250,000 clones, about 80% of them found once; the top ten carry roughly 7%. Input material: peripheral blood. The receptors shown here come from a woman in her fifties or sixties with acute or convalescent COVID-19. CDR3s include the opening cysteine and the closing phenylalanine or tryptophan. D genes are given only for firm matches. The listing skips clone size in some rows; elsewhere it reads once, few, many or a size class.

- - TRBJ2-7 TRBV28 CASSLRGALYEQYF TGTGCCAGCAGTTTACGGGGGGCCCTGTACGAGCAGTACTTC
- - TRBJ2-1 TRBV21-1 CASSTKREGNEQFF TGTGCCAGCAGCACGAAGCGGGAGGGCAATGAGCAGTTCTTC
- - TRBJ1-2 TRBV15 CATSRDSAVFGRWNYGYTF TGTGCCACCAGCAGAGATTCGGCGGTGTTTGGGAGGTGGAACTATGGCTACACCTTC
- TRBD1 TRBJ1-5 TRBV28 CASSLGTGRWQPQHF TGTGCCAGCAGTTTAGGGACAGGGCGGTGGCAGCCCCAGCATTTT
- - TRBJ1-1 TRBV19 CASIPPGAQGNTEAFF TGTGCCAGTATTCCTCCAGGGGCCCAGGGGAACACTGAAGCTTTCTTT
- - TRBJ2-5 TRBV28 CASSLGLIQETQYF TGTGCCAGCAGCTTGGGCCTTATCCAAGAGACCCAGTACTTC
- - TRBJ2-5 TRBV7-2 CASSLVPSWWQGQETQYF TGTGCCAGCAGCTTAGTTCCGTCATGGTGGCAGGGCCAAGAGACCCAGTACTTC
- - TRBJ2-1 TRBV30 CAWRVDSYNEQFF TGTGCCTGGAGGGTGGACAGTTACAATGAGCAGTTCTTC
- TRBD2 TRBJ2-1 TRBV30 CAWSVRPFGTRVYEQFF TGTGCCTGGAGTGTACGTCCCTTTGGGACTAGGGTCTATGAGCAGTTCTTC
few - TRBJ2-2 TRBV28 CALARGAINTGELFF TGTGCCCTGGCGCGGGGCGCGATTAACACCGGGGAGCTGTTTTTT
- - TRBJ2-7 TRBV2 CASSDRPRSEQYF TGTGCCAGCAGTGATCGGCCGAGGAGCGAGCAGTACTTC
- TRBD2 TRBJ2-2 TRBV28 CASTAGGLPGELFF TGTGCCAGCACTGCGGGGGGGCTTCCCGGGGAGCTGTTTTTT
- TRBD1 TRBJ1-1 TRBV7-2 CASSLVGTGGTEAFF TGTGCCAGCAGCTTAGTCGGGACAGGGGGAACTGAAGCTTTCTTT
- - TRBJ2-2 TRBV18 CASSPLLPGAGTGELFF TGTGCCAGCTCACCCCTACTTCCAGGGGCCGGCACCGGGGAGCTGTTTTTT
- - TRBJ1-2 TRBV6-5 CASTQGQGIYGYTF TGTGCCAGCACCCAGGGGCAGGGGATCTATGGCTACACCTTC
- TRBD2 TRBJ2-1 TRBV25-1 CATGLAGVDNEQFF TGTGCCACCGGACTAGCGGGAGTAGACAATGAGCAGTTCTTC
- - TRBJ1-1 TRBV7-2 CASSSRTENTEAFF TGTGCCAGCAGCTCCAGGACAGAGAACACTGAAGCTTTCTTT
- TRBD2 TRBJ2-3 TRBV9 CASSVGPGGPTDTQYF TGTGCCAGCAGCGTAGGGCCGGGAGGACCCACAGATACGCAGTATTTT
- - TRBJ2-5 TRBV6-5 CASSRGGGAETQYF TGTGCCAGCAGCCGAGGGGGGGGAGCAGAGACCCAGTACTTC
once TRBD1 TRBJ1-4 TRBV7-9 CASSPGQGSFYEKLFF TGTGCCAGCAGCCCGGGACAGGGGTCGTTCTATGAAAAACTGTTTTTT
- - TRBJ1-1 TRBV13 CASRGRGDNTEAFF TGTGCCAGCAGGGGCCGGGGTGATAACACTGAAGCTTTCTTT
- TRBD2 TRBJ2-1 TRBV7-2 CASSIQREGYNEQFF TGTGCCAGCAGCATCCAGCGGGAGGGCTACAATGAGCAGTTCTTC
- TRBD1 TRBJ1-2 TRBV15 CATSRDDRGDYGYTF TGTGCCACCAGCAGAGACGACAGGGGGGACTATGGCTACACCTTC
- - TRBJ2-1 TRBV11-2 CASSPKRATYNEQFF TGTGCCAGCAGCCCGAAGCGGGCCACCTACAATGAGCAGTTCTTC
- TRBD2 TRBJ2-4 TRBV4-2 CASSQRSGGLDIQYF TGTGCCAGCAGCCAAAGGTCGGGGGGGCTAGACATTCAGTACTTC
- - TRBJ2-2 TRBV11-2 CASRSTNTGELFF TGTGCCAGCCGGAGCACGAACACCGGGGAGCTGTTTTTT
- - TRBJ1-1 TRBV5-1 CASSPGGGGNTEAFF TGCGCCAGCAGCCCGGGAGGCGGCGGGAACACTGAAGCTTTCTTT
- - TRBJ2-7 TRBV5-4 CASSLDQGSYEQYF TGTGCCAGCAGCTTGGATCAGGGCTCCTACGAGCAGTACTTC
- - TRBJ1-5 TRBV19 CASSVDSAFLNQPQHF TGTGCCAGTAGTGTGGACAGCGCCTTTTTAAATCAGCCCCAGCATTTT
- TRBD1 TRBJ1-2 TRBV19 CATRTGGYGYTF TGTGCCACCAGAACAGGGGGCTATGGCTACACCTTC